This is a list of T cell receptor beta chains from one sample in a study of shared clonotypes between healthy human individuals. Measured with immunoSEQ multiplex PCR; TCRdb has only the in-frame clones, and not every one. The sample holds 1.5 million to 2.5 million clones, over 85% seen once. What was sequenced was naive CD8+ T cells sorted from blood. The receptors were sampled from a young man in good health. Both conserved end residues are trimmed from each CDR3.

J gene,V gene,CDR3 protein
TRBJ2-7,TRBV10-3,ASAKVSDEQY
TRBJ2-1,TRBV5-6,ASSLGSAGGVHNEQF
TRBJ2-5,TRBV27,ASRQVGQGIETQY
TRBJ1-1,TRBV13,ASSTRGTRNTEAF
TRBJ2-5,TRBV7-9,ASSLSPGQGAAYEETQY
TRBJ2-7,TRBV27,ASSVYQGGYEQY
TRBJ1-1,TRBV19,ASSFGRAPLTEAF
TRBJ1-4,TRBV5-6,ASSLGSVGEKLF
TRBJ2-1,TRBV6-5,ASRPELGVYNEQF
TRBJ2-1,TRBV19,ASSISNNEQF
TRBJ1-3,TRBV5-5,ASSLGTGGNTIY
TRBJ2-2,TRBV5-4,ASSMGAAGELF
TRBJ2-7,TRBV5-6,ASSLGGGSYEQY
TRBJ1-2,TRBV2,ASLDGTGPHGYT
TRBJ2-4,TRBV19,ASTPVPGTASIQY
TRBJ2-1,TRBV7-2,ASSPSGTTSLDNEQF
TRBJ1-1,TRBV19,ATRIHPDTEAF
TRBJ1-5,TRBV19,ASSPSGGGSGQPQH
TRBJ2-1,TRBV13,ASSPPGPVEQF
TRBJ1-2,TRBV15,ATSTILGLDYGYT
TRBJ2-5,TRBV7-8,ASSSRLAGVPETQY
TRBJ2-7,TRBV29-1,SVLGKATYEQY
TRBJ1-2,TRBV27,ASSPGDHYGYT
TRBJ1-2,TRBV9,ASSVDRGLYGYT
TRBJ2-7,TRBV18,ASSENPGAFVGEQY
TRBJ1-1,TRBV2,ASSAGPNAEAF
TRBJ1-2,TRBV9,ASSAPTGLTHYGYT
TRBJ2-4,TRBV14,ASSSPAGRAGDIQY
TRBJ2-7,TRBV5-6,ASSLGSAGDF
TRBJ1-1,TRBV29-1,SVEIVTGDEAF
TRBJ2-1,TRBV30,AWSSGQGDTLAEQF
TRBJ2-7,TRBV6-1,ASWDRGLSSYEQY
TRBJ2-3,TRBV10-1,ASSEFRTGVLDTQY
TRBJ2-7,TRBV19,ASSLGTGVDEQY
TRBJ1-1,TRBV7-8,ASSSGQLYTEAF
TRBJ2-3,TRBV15,ATRAGVADTQY